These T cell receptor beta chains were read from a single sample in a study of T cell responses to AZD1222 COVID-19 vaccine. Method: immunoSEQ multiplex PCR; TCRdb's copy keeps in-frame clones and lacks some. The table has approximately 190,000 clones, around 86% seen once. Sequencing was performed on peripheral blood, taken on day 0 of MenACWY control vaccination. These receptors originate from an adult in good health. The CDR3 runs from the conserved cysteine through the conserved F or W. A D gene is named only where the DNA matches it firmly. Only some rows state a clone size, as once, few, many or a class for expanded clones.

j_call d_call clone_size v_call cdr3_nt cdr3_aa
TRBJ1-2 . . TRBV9 TGTGCCAGCACCACCGACGCCGGGACATATGGCTACACCTTC CASTTDAGTYGYTF
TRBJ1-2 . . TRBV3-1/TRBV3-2 TGTGCCAGCAGCCAAGGGGCCAGGGTTCTTGGCTACACCTTC CASSQGARVLGYTF
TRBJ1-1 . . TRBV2 TGTGCCAGCAGCAGGGATCGGAACACTGAAGCTTTCTTT CASSRDRNTEAFF
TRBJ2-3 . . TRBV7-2 TGTGCCAGCAGCTTGACGGGAGAGGCAGATACGCAGTATTTT CASSLTGEADTQYF
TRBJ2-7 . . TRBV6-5 TGTGCCAGCATGCGTGGGCAGGCCTACGAGCAGTACTTC CASMRGQAYEQYF
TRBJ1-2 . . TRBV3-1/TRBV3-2 TGTGCCAGCAGCCAAGGTCCCCCGGCCGGGGCAATTAACTATGGCTACACCTTC CASSQGPPAGAINYGYTF
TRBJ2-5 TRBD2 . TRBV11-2 TGTGCCAGCAGCTTAGTCGGGACTAGCCAAGAGACCCAGTACTTC CASSLVGTSQETQYF
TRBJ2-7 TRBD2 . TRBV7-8 TGTGCCAGCAGCCGCGTGGCTAGCGGAACCTACGAGCAGTACTTC CASSRVASGTYEQYF
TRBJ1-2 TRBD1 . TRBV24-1 TGTGCCACCAGCCCGTGGGACAGGGGGCATGGCTACACCTTC CATSPWDRGHGYTF
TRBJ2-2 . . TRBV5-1 TGCGCCAGCACCTCAAGTTTAGGCCACACCGGGGAGCTGTTTTTT CASTSSLGHTGELFF
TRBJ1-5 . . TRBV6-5 TGTGCCAGCACCCGGACAGAAGATCAGCCCCAGCATTTT CASTRTEDQPQHF
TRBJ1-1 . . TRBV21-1 TGTGCCAGCAGCAAAGGGCGGATTGAAGCTTTCTTT CASSKGRIEAFF
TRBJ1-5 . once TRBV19 TGTGCCAGTAGTATAGGCAATCAGCCCCAGCATTTT CASSIGNQPQHF
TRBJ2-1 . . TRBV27 TGTGCCAGCAGTTTACGAGGGGGGGCATTGCATGAGCAGTTCTTC CASSLRGGALHEQFF
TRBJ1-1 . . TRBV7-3 TGTGCCAGCAGCCTTCAGACGAACACTGAAGCTTTCTTT CASSLQTNTEAFF
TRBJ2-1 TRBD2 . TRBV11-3 TGTGCCAGCACGACCCAACGGGCTAGCGGGATTCCCCAGCAGTTCTTC CASTTQRASGIPQQFF
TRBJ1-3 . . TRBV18 TGTGCCAGCTCACCACCGAACTCTGGAAACACCATATATTTT CASSPPNSGNTIYF
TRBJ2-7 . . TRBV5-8 TGTGCCAGCAGCTTTCCGGCGGACGAGCAGTACTTC CASSFPADEQYF
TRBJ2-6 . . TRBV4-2 TGTGCCAGCAGCCAAGAATTGGGGCAGAACTCTGGGGCCAACGTCCTGACTTTC CASSQELGQNSGANVLTF
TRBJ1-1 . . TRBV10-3 TGTGCCATCAGTACAGAGCTGAACACTGAAGCTTTCTTT CAISTELNTEAFF
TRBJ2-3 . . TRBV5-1 TGCGCCAGCAGCAGCAGCACAGATACGCAGTATTTT CASSSSTDTQYF
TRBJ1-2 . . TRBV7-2 TGTGCCAGCCGCGAATCCACGACAGCGTCTAACTATGGCTACACCTTC CASRESTTASNYGYTF
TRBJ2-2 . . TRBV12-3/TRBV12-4 TGTGCCAGTTTGAGGCACACCGGGGAGCTGTTTTTT CASLRHTGELFF